This T cell receptor beta chain originates from a study of vaccination and CD4 T cells after COVID-19. The study sequenced cultured CD4+ T cell DNA using the Oncomine TCR Beta short-read assay. In this case, cultured CD4+ T cells provided the extracted genomic DNA. MiXCR was run by TCRdb on the PCR reads, yielding one entry per CDR3 protein. This repertoire shows roughly 3,200 distinct CDR3 sequences, 79% found once; its top ten account for around 28%. A word on this clonotype: As yet, its antigen is unknown.

Treatment given: approximately 11-day PBMC culture with coronavirus spike peptide pools or control peptides (ViraFEST assay). Following expansion of antigen-specific T cells with peptide pools, ViraFEST then sequenced TCRs. Germline CDR1 is SGHRS and CDR2 is YFSETQ. With 4 bases removed from V and 4 bases from J, the gap between germline ends came to 11 bases. The CDR3 consists of 13 residues. The clonotype comes from a human donor who had recovered from COVID-19. V gene TRBV5-1 combines with J gene TRBJ1-2; D possibly corresponds to TRBD1 (6 bases). Sequencing used CD4+ T cells from blood, cultured in vitro. The CDR3 DNA follows: TGCGCCAGCAGCACCGGACAGAGCTATGGCTACACCTTC. Translated, it gives CASSTGQSYGYTF.